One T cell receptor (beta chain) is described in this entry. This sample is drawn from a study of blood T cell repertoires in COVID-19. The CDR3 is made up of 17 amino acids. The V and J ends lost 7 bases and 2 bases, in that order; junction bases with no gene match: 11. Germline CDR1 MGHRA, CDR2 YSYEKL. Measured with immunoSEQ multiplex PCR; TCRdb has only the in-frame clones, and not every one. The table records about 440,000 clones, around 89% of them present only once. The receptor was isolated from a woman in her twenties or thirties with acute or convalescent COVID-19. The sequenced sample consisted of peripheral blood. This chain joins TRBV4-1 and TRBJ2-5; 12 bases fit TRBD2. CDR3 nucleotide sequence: TGCGCCAGCAAAAGCCCCGGGACTAGCGGGTCACAAGAGACCCAGTACTTC. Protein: CASKSPGTSGSQETQYF.